The next 26 T cell receptor beta chains were all read from a single sample in a study of blood T cell repertoires in COVID-19. Generated by immunoSEQ multiplex PCR, the TCRdb table keeps only in-frame clones and is missing some. Here the sample spans fewer than 200,000 clones, more than 80% being singletons. The sequencing input was peripheral blood. All receptors come from a woman in her sixties with acute or convalescent COVID-19.

The chain carries TRBV24-1 and TRBJ1-1; possibly TRBD1 for D (6 bases). V was cut by 2 bases and J by 6 bases, with 15 bases left in between. This CDR3 region has 15 residues. Germline V gene sequence: CDR1 KGHDR, CDR2 SFDVKD. The chain's CDR3 is CATSDSRGGGAEAFF. For the CDR3, the DNA is TGTGCCACCAGTGATTCCCGAGGGGGAGGGGCTGAAGCTTTCTTT.

V gene TRBV6-5 combines with J gene TRBJ2-1; tentative D call: TRBD2 (6 bases). V lost 7 bases and J lost 3, with 13 bases in between. Per the germline V gene, CDR1 is MNHEY and CDR2 is SVGAGI. This CDR3 has 14 amino acids. The CDR3 sequence: CASTKLGGYNEQFF. For the CDR3, the DNA is TGTGCCAGCACCAAGTTGGGAGGCTACAATGAGCAGTTCTTC.

The V call is TRBV4-1, the J call TRBJ1-2, with a possible D match to TRBD1 (6 bases). Germline V lookup: CDR1 MGHRA, CDR2 YSYEKL. Trimming took 0 bases from V and 8 from J, leaving 13 bases between them. The CDR3 consists of 14 residues. The CDR3, as DNA: TGCGCCAGCAGCCAAGATGAGGGGGTAATGGGCTACACCTTC. It translates to CASSQDEGVMGYTF.

J is TRBJ1-1 and V is TRBV19; 11 nucleotides line up with TRBD1. J was trimmed by 4 bases and V by 7 bases; bases with no gene match: 14. CDR3 length: 17 residues. In germline, CDR1 is LNHDA, CDR2 SQIVND (reference sequence). This CDR3 is CASNPFGTGGWGTEAFF. DNA of the CDR3: TGTGCCAGTAACCCATTCGGGACAGGGGGTTGGGGCACTGAAGCTTTCTTT.

The V call is TRBV5-1, the J call TRBJ2-1; 12 bases match TRBD2. V lost 0 bases, J lost 8 bases, and 9 bases stayed unmatched. This CDR3 contains 17 residues. Germline V gives CDR1 SGHRS, CDR2 YFSETQ. CDR3 sequence (DNA): TGCGCCAGCAGCTTGGGACTAGCGGGAGTCAAGGGTGATGAGCAGTTCTTC. It specifies CASSLGLAGVKGDEQFF.

This clone has just one count. This chain uses TRBV4-1 with TRBJ2-1, with 9 bases aligning to TRBD2. The CDR3 sequence is 16 residues long. J was trimmed by 4 bases and V by 3 bases; bases with no gene match: 7. Per germline, CDR1 MGHRA and CDR2 YSYEKL. For the CDR3, the DNA is TGCGCCAGCAGCCATGGCGGGAGGGTCCCATACAATGAGCAGTTCTTC. Translation: CASSHGGRVPYNEQFF.

This clone appeared a few times. The chain joins TRBV30 to TRBJ2-2, with TRBD2 matching 10 bases. The CDR3 is 16 residues long. The V gene's germline CDR1 is GTSNPN and CDR2 SVGIG (reference sequence). V was clipped by 4 bases and J by 6 bases; unmatched bases: 11. CDR3 coding DNA: TGTGCCTGGATGTCTAGCGGGAGCGTTGGAGCCGGGGAGCTGTTTTTT. Residues: CAWMSSGSVGAGELFF. Together with reference TRBV30 and TRBJ2-2, the CDR3 gives the full variable domain: SQTIHQWPATLVQPVGSPLSLECTVEGTSNPNLYWYRQAAGRGLQLLFYSVGIGQISSEVPQNLSASRPQDRQFILSSKKLLLSDSGFYLCAWMSSGSVGAGELFFGEGSRLTVL.

The DNA of the CDR3 is TGTGCCAGCAGCCAAGTTCCAGGGGGACCCTACGAGCAGTACTTC. Its translation: CASSQVPGGPYEQYF. The chain recombines TRBV3-1 (or the pseudogene TRBV3-2) with TRBJ2-7; 7 nucleotides line up with TRBD1. The V segment lost 1 base and the J segment 2 bases; nucleotides outside the gene matches: 5. The CDR3 is 15 amino acids. The germline V gene encodes CDR1 LGHDT and CDR2 YNNKEL (reference sequence).

This chain joins TRBV5-1 and TRBJ2-7; 7 nucleotides match TRBD2. This CDR3 spans 13 amino acids. Germline V lookup: CDR1 SGHRS, CDR2 YFSETQ. The V gene end was trimmed by 0 bases and the J gene end by 6 bases; junction bases not matched to a gene: 3. CDR3 sequence reads: CASSLERDGEQYF. The CDR3 DNA follows: TGCGCCAGCAGCTTGGAGCGGGATGGCGAGCAGTACTTC.

DNA of the CDR3: TGTGCCAGTAGTATCCAGTTTATGAACACTGAAGCTTTCTTT. It encodes CASSIQFMNTEAFF. V is TRBV19 and J is TRBJ1-1; D call uncertain. CDR3 length: 14 residues. CDR1 is LNHDA, CDR2 SQIVND, per germline (reference sequence). The V end lost 3 bases, the J end lost 0 bases, and 8 bases lay between the germline ends.

This clone appeared a single time. Compared with germline, one end of the junction differs, possibly owing to a read error. The chain recombines TRBV7-3 with TRBJ2-2, with 8 positions matching TRBD1. The germline V gene encodes CDR1 SGHTA and CDR2 FQGTGA. The CDR3 spans 14 residues. CDR3 protein: CASSQGAKTGELFF. CDR3 nucleotide sequence: TGTGCCAGCAGCCAGGGGGCGAAGACCGGGGAGCTGTTTTTT.

The V gene is TRBV18, the J gene TRBJ1-1; 7 bases are shared with TRBD1. Germline lookup yields CDR1 KGHSH and CDR2 LQKENI. This CDR3 spans 16 amino acids. Trimming took 3 bases from V and 2 from J; bases not matched to a gene: 9. The CDR3 protein is CASSPNSQGVNTEAFF. The CDR3 region has the DNA TGTGCCAGCTCACCTAACTCCCAGGGGGTTAACACTGAAGCTTTCTTT. Full variable domain (remainder filled in from reference TRBV18 and TRBJ1-1): NAGVMQNPRHLVRRRGQEARLRCSPMKGHSHVYWYRQLPEEGLKFMVYLQKENIIDESGMPKERFSAEFPKEGPSILRIQQVVRGDSAAYFCASSPNSQGVNTEAFFGQGTRLTVV.

The chain joins TRBV25-1 to TRBJ2-5; 9 nucleotides line up with TRBD1. J was trimmed by 5 bases and V by 1 base; bases with no gene match: 5. The CDR3 contains 15 residues. CDR1 is MGHDK, CDR2 SYGVNS, per germline. Written as DNA, the CDR3 is TGTGCCAGCAGTGAATTGGGACAGGGTGGCGAGACCCAGTACTTC. Protein product: CASSELGQGGETQYF.

This clone was seen ten or more times. This chain links TRBV29-1 with TRBJ1-5; no reliable D call. The germline V gene encodes CDR1 SQVTM and CDR2 ANQGSEA. This CDR3 region has 12 residues. V was shortened by 4 bases and J by 6 bases, with 10 bases between the two germline ends. The CDR3 DNA sequence: TGCAGCGTTGGCAACGCGGGTCAGCCCCAGCATTTT. Encoded protein: CSVGNAGQPQHF. The variable domain in full, completed from reference TRBV29-1 and TRBJ1-5, reads SAVISQKPSRDICQRGTSLTIQCQVDSQVTMMFWYRQQPGQSLTLIATANQGSEATYESGFVIDKFPISRPNLTFSTLTVSNMSPEDSSIYLCSVGNAGQPQHFGDGTRLSIL.

The chain links TRBV2 to TRBJ1-3, with 8 bases fitting TRBD1. The V gene end was trimmed by 8 bases and the J gene end by 0 bases; junction bases not matched to a gene: 6. This CDR3 is 15 amino acids long. Germline V gene data show CDR1 as SNHLY and CDR2 as FYNNEI. This chain's CDR3 is CASRQGSTSGNTIYF. In DNA, the CDR3 is TGTGCCAGCCGACAGGGGTCGACCTCTGGAAACACCATATATTTT.

This chain uses TRBV5-5 with TRBJ1-1, with D tentatively TRBD1 (5 bases). The CDR3 contains 15 residues. The germline V and J ends were trimmed by 3 bases and 5 bases, with 17 bases remaining between them. Germline values: CDR1 SGHKS, CDR2 YYEKEE (reference sequence). The CDR3 sequence: CASSWTGVGGTEAFF. The CDR3 nucleotides read TGTGCCAGCAGCTGGACCGGGGTCGGGGGAACTGAAGCTTTCTTT.

J is TRBJ2-5 and V is TRBV18, with no clear D. This CDR3 contains 12 residues. Between the trimmed V and J ends, which lost 0 bases and 5 bases, there was a span of 4 bases. Germline loops: CDR1 KGHSH, CDR2 LQKENI. The CDR3 reads CASSPPMETQYF. CDR3 sequence (DNA): TGTGCCAGCTCACCACCCATGGAGACCCAGTACTTC.

The chain links TRBV7-3 to TRBJ2-5; tentatively, D is TRBD2 (5 bases). Germline V lookup: CDR1 SGHTA, CDR2 FQGTGA. The CDR3 length is 12 residues. V was cut by 8 bases and J by 1 base, with 8 bases left in between. Here the CDR3 DNA reads TGTGCCAGCGGCGGAGGCCAAGAGACCCAGTACTTC. Translating gives CASGGGQETQYF.

The chain joins TRBV7-6 to TRBJ2-2; TRBD2 is a possible D gene (7 bases). This CDR3 contains 17 residues. CDR1 SGHVS and CDR2 FNYEAQ come from the germline V gene. The germline V and J ends were trimmed by 3 bases and 5 bases, with 19 bases remaining between them. The CDR3: CASSFMRGQVRTGELFF. The CDR3 nucleotides are TGTGCCAGCAGCTTCATGCGGGGGCAAGTGAGGACCGGGGAGCTGTTTTTT.

This chain connects TRBV20-1 to TRBJ2-5; 12 nucleotides match TRBD2. Trimming removed 3 bases from V and 4 bases from J; junction bases left unmatched: 6. Germline CDR1 is DFQATT and CDR2 is SNEGSKA (reference sequence). CDR3 length: 15 residues. The CDR3 reads CSASEASGRGETQYF. The CDR3 region has the DNA TGCAGTGCTAGTGAGGCTAGCGGGAGGGGAGAGACCCAGTACTTC.

V usage is TRBV6-4 and J usage is TRBJ2-3; TRBD2 matches at 7 bases. The J segment lost 9 bases and the V segment lost 1 base, leaving 1 base of the junction unmatched. The CDR3 runs to 12 residues. The V gene's germline CDR1 is MRHNA and CDR2 SNTAGT. CDR3 sequence: CASSDFGRTQYF. The CDR3 nucleotides are TGTGCCAGCAGTGACTTCGGGAGGACGCAGTATTTT.

In this sample, this clone turned up once. This sequence joins TRBV5-5 and TRBJ1-1; 9 bases agree with TRBD1. The CDR3 runs 14 residues. The V and J ends lost 4 bases and 4 bases, in that order; junction bases with no gene match: 5. Germline lookup yields CDR1 SGHKS and CDR2 YYEKEE (reference sequence). CDR3 residues: CASSIGQGTTEAFF. The CDR3 DNA reads TGTGCCAGCAGCATCGGACAGGGGACCACTGAAGCTTTCTTT.

V usage is TRBV10-3 and J usage is TRBJ1-5; 7 nucleotides agree with TRBD1. The V and J ends lost 10 bases and 1 base, in that order; junction bases with no gene match: 13. This CDR3 is built from 16 residues. CDR1 is ENHRY, CDR2 SYGVKD, per germline. CDR3 protein: CATMKTGTASNQPQHF. In DNA form, the CDR3 reads TGTGCCACAATGAAGACCGGGACAGCGAGCAATCAGCCCCAGCATTTT.

The V call is TRBV11-2, the J call TRBJ2-1; the match to TRBD2 covers 8 bases. Trimming cost V 1 base and J 6 bases; bases outside gene matches: 14. Per the germline V gene, CDR1 is SGHAT and CDR2 is FQNNGV. The CDR3 totals 18 residues. The CDR3 loop is CASSLVGLALKGSNEQFF. The CDR3 DNA follows: TGTGCCAGCAGCTTAGTTGGACTAGCCCTGAAGGGGTCCAATGAGCAGTTCTTC.

The genes are TRBV5-1 and TRBJ1-5, with D hard to call. V lost 0 bases to trimming and J lost 5 bases, with 6 bases between them. CDR3 length: 13 amino acids. The germline CDR1 and CDR2 sequences are SGHRS and YFSETQ. CDR3 DNA sequence: TGCGCCAGCAGCTTGGATACTGATCAGCCCCAGCATTTT. Translated, it gives CASSLDTDQPQHF.

This chain uses TRBV6-6 with TRBJ2-7, with D possibly TRBD2 on 6 matching bases. CDR3 length: 13 amino acids. Germline assignment: CDR1 MNHNY and CDR2 SVGAGI (reference sequence). V was trimmed by 7 bases and J by 7 bases, leaving 17 bases between them. The CDR3 spells CASNPGSRGEQYF. The CDR3 nucleotides read TGTGCCAGCAACCCCGGGAGCCGAGGGGAGCAGTACTTC.